The 20 T cell receptor beta chains listed next were all sequenced from one sample in a study of identical twins. MiXCR, run by TCRdb on the 5' RACE reads, gives a single entry per CDR3 protein. The sample contains a few hundred thousand distinct CDR3 sequences, 18% of which appear only once. Material: naive T cells sorted from blood. These receptors all stem from a man between 50 and 59 years old in good health.

This clonotype was counted ten times or more. The chain employs TRBV28 and TRBJ2-1; TRBD1 matches 8 bases. The CDR3 is 18 amino acids. Germline lookup yields CDR1 MDHEN and CDR2 SYDVKM. The V gene end was trimmed by 3 bases and the J gene end by 0 bases; junction bases not matched to a gene: 10. The CDR3 here is CASSFVFPGTGSYNEQFF. CDR3 DNA sequence: TGTGCCAGCAGTTTCGTGTTCCCCGGGACAGGCTCCTACAATGAGCAGTTCTTC.

This clonotype showed up just a few times. This rearrangement joins TRBV6-2 or TRBV6-3 to TRBJ2-6, with 7 bases that match TRBD1. Germline CDR1 and CDR2: MNHEY and SVGEGT. There are 15 residues in the CDR3. With V trimmed by 2 bases and J by 3 bases, 1 base remained unmatched. CDR3: CASSYRGLGANVLTF. The CDR3 DNA follows: TGTGCCAGCAGTTACAGGGGGCTTGGGGCCAACGTCCTGACTTTC.

CDR3 sequence (DNA): TGTGCCACCAGTGACCCCGGGACGCCCGAGAGTGATACGCAGTATTTT. Encoded protein: CATSDPGTPESDTQYF. The gene calls are TRBV24-1 and TRBJ2-3; either TRBD1 or TRBD2 may fit D (5 bases each). Trimming stripped 4 bases from V and 6 bases from J, with 19 bases between. Germline V gives CDR1 KGHDR, CDR2 SFDVKD. The CDR3 has 16 amino acids.

This clonotype was picked up many times. V gene TRBV5-1 combines with J gene TRBJ1-2, with 10 bases aligning to TRBD1. With 5 bases clipped from V and 6 bases from J, the junction kept 10 bases outside the gene matches. The germline V gene encodes CDR1 SGHRS and CDR2 YFSETQ. The CDR3 length is 15 residues. The CDR3 DNA is TGCGCCAGCAGTTCGGACAGGGGGAGTGGTCATGGCTACACCTTC. Translated, it gives CASSSDRGSGHGYTF.

This clonotype was picked up a small number of times. The V call is TRBV18, the J call TRBJ1-5; no definite D call. This CDR3 is 15 amino acids long. V was trimmed by 4 bases and J by 5 bases, leaving 15 bases between them. Looked up from germline, CDR1 is KGHSH and CDR2 is LQKENI. The CDR3 DNA reads as TGTGCCAGCTCACGGACGACATCCCGGGATCAGCCCCAGCATTTT. Its translation: CASSRTTSRDQPQHF.

In DNA, the CDR3 is TGTGCCAGCAGCTGGACAGCCTCAACTAATGAAAAACTGTTTTTT. It is translated as CASSWTASTNEKLFF. The chain recombines TRBV9 with TRBJ1-4; perhaps TRBD1 as D (6 bases). The CDR3 spans 15 residues. V was shortened by 4 bases and J by 0 bases, with 10 bases between the two germline ends. CDR1 and CDR2 from the germline V gene are SGDLS and YYNGEE.

The chain carries TRBV18 and TRBJ2-7; the D gene is possibly TRBD2 (5 bases). Trimming removed 4 bases at V and 2 bases at J, with 9 bases between. Germline CDR1 KGHSH, CDR2 LQKENI. This CDR3 region has 13 residues. CDR3 sequence (DNA): TGTGCCAGCTCACTGAGGGTAGCCTACGAGCAGTACTTC. Its translation: CASSLRVAYEQYF.

This clonotype occurred a few times. For the CDR3, the DNA is TGTGCCAGCAGCCGGGTACTAGCGGCCGGATACAATGAGCAGTTCTTC. Translating it yields CASSRVLAAGYNEQFF. The chain carries TRBV7-2 and TRBJ2-1; 8 nucleotides agree with TRBD2. Losses at the gene ends were 5 bases for V and 4 bases for J; bases not matched to a gene: 10. The germline V gene encodes CDR1 SGHTA and CDR2 FQGNSA. The CDR3 is 16 amino acids.

Here the CDR3 reads CATSRDYPGTGELFF. CDR3 coding DNA: TGTGCCACCAGCAGAGATTACCCTGGCACCGGGGAGCTGTTTTTT. The chain joins TRBV15 to TRBJ2-2; D is uncertain. Germline V gene lookup returns CDR1 LNHNV and CDR2 YYDKDF (reference sequence). There are 15 residues in the CDR3. V was pared by 0 bases and J by 4 bases, with 9 bases between.

The J gene is TRBJ2-5, the V gene TRBV6-1; TRBD2 aligns across 8 bases. The V segment lost 3 bases and the J segment 1 base; nucleotides outside the gene matches: 7. CDR1 is MNHNS and CDR2 is SASEGT in the germline V gene. The CDR3 has 16 amino acids. CDR3 coding DNA: TGTGCCAGCAGTGATAGAGTCGGGAGGGCCCAAGAGACCCAGTACTTC. This sequence encodes CASSDRVGRAQETQYF.

This clonotype has just a few counts. The J gene is TRBJ2-7, the V gene TRBV12-3 or TRBV12-4, with TRBD1 matching over 8 bases. V lost 5 bases, J lost 9 bases, and 6 bases stayed unmatched. CDR3 size: 12 residues. CDR3: CASSLQGAGQYF. Here the CDR3 DNA reads TGTGCCAGCAGTCTTCAGGGGGCGGGGCAGTACTTC.

This clonotype came up many times. This rearrangement joins TRBV20-1 to TRBJ2-7; D call uncertain. Trimming removed 0 bases from V and 3 bases from J, with 6 bases in between. The CDR3 extends over 12 amino acids. Germline lookup yields CDR1 DFQATT and CDR2 SNEGSKA (reference sequence). The CDR3 is CSARDPFYEQYF. The CDR3 bases are TGCAGTGCTAGAGATCCCTTCTACGAGCAGTACTTC.

The sample holds a few counts of this clonotype. This sequence joins TRBV11-2 and TRBJ2-5; 8 nucleotides align to TRBD1. V shed 0 bases and J 6 bases; nucleotides not matched to a gene: 9. From germline, CDR1 is SGHAT and CDR2 FQNNGV. CDR3 length: 16 amino acids. The CDR3 here is CASSLDQGAILKTQYF. The CDR3, as DNA: TGTGCCAGCAGCTTAGATCAGGGGGCGATTTTAAAGACCCAGTACTTC.

In this sample, this clonotype turned up many times. The chain is built from TRBV12-3 or TRBV12-4 and TRBJ1-2; D may be TRBD1 (5 bases). The CDR3 runs 13 residues. The V and J ends lost 5 bases and 4 bases respectively, with 11 bases between them. The CDR3 spells CASSVGTSYGYTF. CDR3 in DNA: TGTGCCAGCAGTGTTGGGACCTCCTATGGCTACACCTTC.

The table lists this clonotype with a few counts. The chain couples TRBV6-1 to TRBJ2-5; 7 nucleotides match TRBD1. The germline V gene encodes CDR1 MNHNS and CDR2 SASEGT. With 8 bases clipped from V and 2 bases from J, the junction kept 8 bases outside the gene matches. There are 14 residues in the CDR3. This chain's CDR3 is CASVKDRSQETQYF. The CDR3 DNA is TGTGCCAGCGTCAAGGACAGGTCGCAAGAGACCCAGTACTTC.

V usage is TRBV10-3 and J usage is TRBJ1-3, with D hard to call. Germline-derived CDR1 and CDR2 are ENHRY and SYGVKD. The CDR3 spans 15 residues. V was trimmed by 4 bases and J by 0 bases, leaving 10 bases between them. CDR3 region: CAISGGPSSGNTIYF. The CDR3 nucleotides are TGTGCCATCAGTGGAGGCCCAAGCTCTGGAAACACCATATATTTT.

In this sample, this clonotype turned up a few times. The gene calls are TRBV3-1 and TRBJ2-7; D remains ambiguous. The germline V gene has CDR1 LGHDT and CDR2 YNNKEL (reference sequence). The CDR3 length is 12 residues. Trimming stripped 1 base from V and 5 bases from J, with 6 bases between. The CDR3 nucleotides read TGTGCCAGCAGCCAAGGGCGTAACGAGCAGTACTTC. Translated: CASSQGRNEQYF.

This clonotype was counted ten times or more. V is TRBV9 and J is TRBJ2-1; D uncertain. V was trimmed by 1 base and J by 5 bases, leaving 4 bases between them. The CDR3 sequence is 12 residues long. Germline CDR1 reads SGDLS; CDR2 reads YYNGEE. CDR3 loop: CASSVHHNEQFF. CDR3 coding DNA: TGTGCCAGCAGCGTACACCACAATGAGCAGTTCTTC.

This clonotype turned up a few times. The J gene is TRBJ1-2, the V gene TRBV10-1; perhaps TRBD1 as D (5 bases). This CDR3 is 15 amino acids long. CDR1 and CDR2 (germline): WNHNN, SYGVQD (reference sequence). The germline V and J ends were trimmed by 6 bases and 5 bases, with 19 bases remaining between them. The CDR3 spells CASSPRQGRGYGYTF. In DNA, the CDR3 is TGCGCCAGCAGCCCGAGGCAGGGAAGGGGATATGGCTACACCTTC.

This clonotype was counted ten times or more. The V call is TRBV28, the J call TRBJ2-2; D might be TRBD2 (6 bases). CDR1 is MDHEN, CDR2 SYDVKM, per germline. V gave up 6 bases and J gave up 6 bases, with 8 bases separating them. CDR3 length: 12 residues. CDR3 amino acids: CASREGAGELFF. In DNA form, the CDR3 reads TGTGCCAGCAGGGAGGGTGCCGGGGAGCTGTTTTTT.